The 9 T cell receptor beta chains listed next were all sequenced from one sample in a study of tumor and adjacent non-tumor tissue in lung cancer. The library came from three nested PCR rounds adapted from ARM-PCR protocols. TCRdb reprocessed the multiplex PCR reads with MiXCR, giving one entry per CDR3 protein. The sample holds some 73,000 distinct CDR3 sequences; approximately 81% are singletons and the top ten take 51%. RNA was extracted from bulk tissue without any cell sorting. The normal lung tissue was taken more than 3 cm from the tumor edge. The sample consisted of distant non-tumor lung tissue. Source of these receptors: a man aged 55 to 70 with non-small cell lung cancer.

About this clonotype itself: A much larger clone differs by one base, so this may be a read error. Lacking the conserved final phenylalanine or tryptophan, this CDR3 likely reflects a read error. The rearrangement uses TRBV5-1 and TRBJ2-3, with D possibly being TRBD2 (7 bases). Trimming took 6 bases from V and 6 from J, leaving 20 bases between them. The CDR3 covers 15 residues. Germline CDR1 reads SGHRS; CDR2 reads YFSETQ. The CDR3 reads CASKGLGGHQDTQYL. In nucleotides, the CDR3 is TGCGCCAGCAAGGGGCTCGGGGGGCACCAGGATACGCAGTATCTT.

For this clonotype: A read error is likely, as this CDR3 ends without the conserved phenylalanine or tryptophan. The DNA is left out, because the CDR3 cannot be placed on it with certainty; the CDR3 is given as TCRdb lists it. J is TRBJ2-3 and V is TRBV20-1; the D segment call TRBD1 is taken from the table without a DNA check. The CDR3 is 15 amino acids in total, end residues counted. Per germline, CDR1 DFQATT and CDR2 SNEGSKA (reference sequence). Here the CDR3 reads CSASRPDRAADTLYL.

As for this clonotype: Here the CDR3 omits its conserved ending phenylalanine or tryptophan, so a read error is the likely source. This chain connects TRBV11-2 to TRBJ1-1; TRBD1 might be the D (6 bases). Germline loops: CDR1 SGHAT, CDR2 FQNNGV. The CDR3 extends over 15 amino acids. The CDR3 loop is CASSLLSRGDTEAFL. DNA of the CDR3: TGTGCCAGCAGCTTGTTGTCCCGGGGGGACACAGAAGCTTTCCTT.

A note on this clonotype: The junction shows a germline mismatch at one end, possibly a read error. The chain links TRBV24-1 to TRBJ2-1; maybe TRBD2 (5 bases). This CDR3 contains 16 residues. Looked up from germline, CDR1 is KGHDR and CDR2 is SFDVKD. CDR3 region: CATSDLPGKGYNDQFF. CDR3 bases: TGTGCCACCAGTGACTTGCCGGGAAAGGGATACAATGACCAGTTCTTC.

A note on this clonotype: Just one base apart from a much larger clone, this may be a read error. The V gene is TRBV10-3, the J gene TRBJ2-7; 8 bases align to TRBD2. The germline V gene encodes CDR1 ENHRY and CDR2 SYGVKD. The CDR3 spans 14 residues. The DNA for the CDR3 is TGTGACATCAGTCCTTCGGGAGGGGACTACGAGCAGTACTTC. Protein: CDISPSGGDYEQYF.

With regard to this clonotype: With a much larger clone just one base away, this may be a read error. The V call is TRBV20-1, the J call TRBJ2-7; maybe TRBD2 (5 bases). Germline V gives CDR1 DFQATT, CDR2 SNEGSKA (reference sequence). The CDR3 runs to 15 residues. Here the CDR3 DNA reads TGCAATGCTAGAGGGCTCTCCAGGCCCTCCTACGAGCAGTACTTC. It codes for CNARGLSRPSYEQYF.

This clonotype was seen ten or more times. V and J are TRBV30 and TRBJ1-6; no firm D call. The CDR3 covers 15 residues. Germline V gene sequence: CDR1 GTSNPN, CDR2 SVGIG (reference sequence). V lost 0 bases and J lost 5, with 11 bases in between. This CDR3 reads CAWSVYGKDNSPLHF. The CDR3 DNA reads TGTGCCTGGAGTGTATACGGAAAGGATAATTCACCCCTCCACTTT.

For this clonotype: Mismatch with germline at one junction end may stem from a read error. The rearrangement joins TRBV12-3 or TRBV12-4 to TRBJ1-1, with 8 bases lining up with TRBD1. This CDR3 is built from 17 residues. CDR3 amino acids: CDSSITATGDMNTEVFF. CDR3 in DNA: TGTGACAGCAGCATAACTGCGACAGGGGACATGAACACTGAAGTTTTCTTT.

This clonotype has only a few counts. A junction boundary mismatches the germline segment, possibly from a read error. The chain recombines TRBV11-2 with TRBJ2-1; D is ambiguous. The CDR3 has 15 residues. Germline CDR1 SGHAT, CDR2 FQNNGV. CDR3 bases: TGTGCCAACAGCTTCCGCCGTTACACTTACAATGAGCAGTTCTTC. As protein: CANSFRRYTYNEQFF.